This T cell receptor (beta chain) stems from a study of cytomegalovirus exposure and HLA in healthy donors (dated 2017 in TCRdb). For the wider study: In an earlier analysis of approximately 640 of the donors, about 260 Gb of sequence data and roughly 100 million unique TCR beta sequences from roughly 180 million T cells were reported. A later analysis re-analyzed previously published TCR beta repertoires from roughly 630 donors and added high-resolution HLA genotyping to study TCR occurrence patterns. In addition to the first cohort of around 670 subjects, a separate validation cohort of under 150 different subjects was used. Because of strong linkage in the cohort, roughly 5 DR-DQ haplotypes were treated as single units for association and clustering. Among the roughly 390 genotyped donors, approximately 81% belonged to the genetic ancestry cluster associated with self-reported Caucasian donors. A later genetic analysis took genome-wide SNP genotypes for about three fifths of the 666 donors and used that subset as a discovery cohort. HLA typing covered class I and class II loci at four-digit resolution. Donor age, sex, ethnicity and CMV serostatus were compiled alongside the repertoire data. In the later analysis, no new phenotypic data were used to find candidate immune exposures; instead, reliance was placed on TCR beta sequences and their occurrence across donors. An early release covering roughly 640 HLA-typed donors comprised 250 to 350 gigabases of sequencing data and 85 million or so unique TCR sequences. In an earlier analysis of roughly 600 of the donors, high-throughput TCR beta sequencing was used to judge whether each TCR beta V gene segment behaved as functional or pseudogenic. Every discovery cohort repertoire had been produced on one sequencing platform. On average, roughly 240,000 unique TCR beta nucleotide sequences were sequenced per donor among 398 genotyped donors of the cohort, with about 19% of those sequences being non-productive. Typing coverage differed by locus: A, B, C, DRB1 and DQB1 were typed in roughly 620-630 donors, DQA1 in about 500, DPA1 in around 610, and DPB1 in 450 to 480. The aim of the study was to test whether cataloging public T cell receptors could identify signatures of past pathogen exposure. To predict cytomegalovirus infection status, the study combined high-throughput TCR immunosequencing, statistical association of individual TCRs with disease status, and machine learning. Using immunosequencing, the study profiled T cell repertoires from 640 or so subjects and related those repertoires to cytomegalovirus serostatus. General conclusions and limits of the study: Linkage disequilibrium might explain the correlated functional status among segregating V segments, but an unknown experimental factor could not be excluded. This cohort had only TCR beta chains sequenced, and the lack of alpha or paired-chain data limited which features could be detected. The only immune exposure information available for the cohort was CMV serostatus. The study gave a list of some 150 TCR beta chains associated with cytomegalovirus. Across donors, most TCR sequences were observed very rarely, whereas some public TCRs were present in many individuals. Several of the top co-occurrence clusters appeared to be linked to parvovirus B19, influenza, CMV and Epstein-Barr virus, according to a later analysis. Most CMV-associated TCR beta chains appeared to be HLA-restricted in a later analysis, and the HLA associations seemed to be driven largely by CMV exposure. In a later analysis, HLA-associated TCR beta chains showed more clonal expansion and lower generation probabilities than non-associated chains that were equally common. According to the authors, the approach could potentially be generalized to other disease states and immunological phenotypes. Over 15 rarely observed V segments, including chromosome 9 orphons, were excluded from the earlier analysis of some 590 of the donors because counts were too low. When HLA alleles, especially DR and DQ, strongly co-occurred, attributing TCR associations to individual alleles was difficult. Specific HLA alleles were associated with some 15,000 TCR beta sequences at a false discovery rate of 0.05 in a later analysis. Some IMGT-functional V segments, including TRBV6-2 and TRBV6-3, could not be distinguished by the 87-base-pair reads and were therefore excluded. A further reported finding was that TCR beta sequences accurately predicted the HLA-A and HLA-B alleles for most subjects in the first cohort. An association between a missense DCLRE1C variant and V-gene and J-gene trimming of TCR beta chains was found in a later genetic analysis and replicated in an independent cohort. In vitro tests confirmed that a few of the cytomegalovirus-associated TCR beta chains recognize cytomegalovirus antigens. In both the original and validation cohorts, the classifier was reported to diagnose cytomegalovirus status with high specificity and sensitivity. In a later analysis, the rate of TCR association differed among HLA loci, with DRB1 alleles having the most associated TCRs and HLA-C alleles having the fewest. Because some donors lacked HLA typing at each locus, the association tests relied only on the typed subset. An earlier analysis of 587 of the donors showed that most TCR beta V segments appeared in productive rearrangements either about 90% or about 30% of the time, which broadly matched IMGT annotations. Compared with the 666-donor mean, donors in an Asian-associated ancestry cluster had fewer N-insertions in productive TCRs, according to a later genetic analysis. Presence/absence analyses assumed roughly uniform sequencing depth across donors, an assumption that may not hold. A group of highly shared sequence variants was considered likely to be a technical artifact of the sequencing pipeline.

The library was made by the immunoSEQ multiplex PCR assay. A mixture of 60 forward primers for TCR Vbeta segments and 13 reverse primers for TCR Jbeta segments was used in the multiplex PCR. Amplification of the CDR3 region of rearranged TCR beta genes was performed with a multiplex PCR assay on genomic DNA. The Illumina HiSeq System was used to sequence the amplified TCR beta libraries as 87-base-pair reads. In the source study's methods: A later analysis counted approximately 84 million unique TCR beta chains across the 666 repertoires, and roughly 9.9 million of these chains were shared by at least two donors. A nearest-neighbor algorithm error-corrected the raw reads and collapsed the reads into unique sequences, merging closely related sequences to remove PCR and sequencing errors. To assign V, D and J gene segments, CDR3 sequences were aligned to IMGT reference sequences. For a sequence to be retained, a match of at least six nucleotides to both a V gene segment and a J gene segment was required. A rearrangement was called productive if the CDR3 had no stop codons and remained in frame with V and J, and every other rearrangement was called non-productive. CDR3 was defined according to IMGT convention as the region running from the second conserved V-encoded cysteine to the conserved J-encoded phenylalanine. In an earlier analysis of approximately 500 of the donors, sequences lacking an unambiguous match to a single V gene segment were excluded. An earlier analysis of a few hundred of the donors called V segments functional above 56.7% productive rearrangements and segregating when the between-donor standard deviation exceeded 5%. A statistical classification framework was developed to diagnose cytomegalovirus status using the catalog of TCR beta chain sequences. V and J gene assignment, in a later analysis, came from comparing TCR nucleotide sequences with IMGT/GENE-DB human TR gene sequences. In a later analysis, CDR3 sequences and most-parsimonious VDJ recombination scenarios were assigned using the TCRdist pipeline. In a later analysis, each TCR beta chain was defined by its CDR3 amino acid sequence together with its V-gene family, and reads lacking a unique V-gene family were excluded. A later analysis removed 592 highly shared, low-generation-probability nucleotide sequences to deal with suspected cross-contamination and a sequencing artifact. In a later analysis, a clonal expansion index was calculated for each public chain from normalized within-repertoire ranks of inferred template counts. In a later analysis, generation probabilities were computed using a VDJ recombination model fitted to out-of-frame rearrangements, and the results were checked against IGoR. A later analysis scored TCR-TCR, TCR-HLA and TCR-CMV co-occurrence with hypergeometric tests, applying a repertoire-size bias correction to TCR pairs. False discovery rates were estimated in a later analysis by permuting HLA or CMV assignments 20 times. In a later analysis, co-occurring TCRs were grouped with DBSCAN, and TCRdist sequence similarity was added when clustering was performed within HLA-allele-positive subsets. Co-occurrence clustering excluded repertoires with fewer than 30,000 or more than 120,000 public chains, plus five with anomalous nucleotide sharing. The clones in this table, taken by TCRdb from immuneACCESS, are in-frame only. Not every clone is retained; where verified, under half of the shortfall comes from an unresolved V gene, and the cause of the rest is unknown. The V and J calls and the clone size are those of that table, but D and trimming were determined from the DNA. This sample holds 150,000 or so clones; 80% were observed only once. Approximately 15% of the sample comes from the top ten.

The cohort comprised 670 or so healthy bone marrow donors. Cohort members were all nominally healthy when sampled, although unrecorded immune exposures were likely present. The donor tested CMV seronegative and was one of the 352 seronegative cohort members. A peripheral blood sample was provided by each donor, and peripheral blood mononuclear cells were used for TCR beta sequencing. The Qiagen DNeasy Blood Extraction Kit was used to extract genomic DNA from the blood cell samples. Compared with germline, V lacks 1 base and J lacks 6 bases; bases without a gene match: 4. Via the germline V gene, CDR1 is SGHDT and CDR2 YYEEEE. From the cysteine through the phenylalanine, the CDR3 covers 14 amino acids. Solely the CDR3 DNA is kept, with 42 bases framed from the first base. Comments on this clone: Its cognate antigen has yet to be identified. The input lacks base qualities; no much larger clone sits a single base away.

The receptor comes from a woman in her forties in good health and CMV-seronegative. The sample was PBMCs. The sequence joins TRBV5-6 to TRBJ2-4; 7 junctional bases match TRBD1. This receptor has the CDR3 CASSLLTGRNIQYF. DNA sequence: TGTGCCAGCAGCTTGTTGACAGGGCGAAACATTCAGTACTTC.